This TCR beta chain was sequenced in a study of cytomegalovirus exposure and HLA in healthy donors. As for the study in general: About 180 million T cells yielded approximately 100 million unique TCR beta sequences, as an earlier analysis found.

This PCR relied on a set of 60 Vbeta primers and 13 Jbeta primers. Profiling relied on immunoSEQ multiplex PCR, and the TCRdb table lists in-frame clones only, not all of them. Counted here are 100,000 to 150,000 clones, more than 75% occurring once; the ten biggest clones make up approximately 1.5%. Donors were nominally healthy when sampled, though unrecorded immune exposures were likely. Study-wide results and caveats: In a later analysis, roughly 17,000 TCR beta sequences were associated with HLA alleles at 0.05 false discovery rate.

As concerns this clone: Its target is not known.

Sequenced: PBMCs. The sequence was collected from a female donor in good health and CMV-seronegative.

As DNA, the CDR3 is TGCGCCAGCAGCTGGACCAAACAGGGGACCTACGAGCAGTACTTC. Protein: CASSWTKQGTYEQYF. This sequence joins TRBV5-1 and TRBJ2-5, with 7 nucleotides matching TRBD1. The J call may be wrong; the DNA end is better matched by TRBJ2-7. The CDR3 is 15 amino acids. Germline CDR1 reads SGHRS; CDR2 reads YFSETQ.